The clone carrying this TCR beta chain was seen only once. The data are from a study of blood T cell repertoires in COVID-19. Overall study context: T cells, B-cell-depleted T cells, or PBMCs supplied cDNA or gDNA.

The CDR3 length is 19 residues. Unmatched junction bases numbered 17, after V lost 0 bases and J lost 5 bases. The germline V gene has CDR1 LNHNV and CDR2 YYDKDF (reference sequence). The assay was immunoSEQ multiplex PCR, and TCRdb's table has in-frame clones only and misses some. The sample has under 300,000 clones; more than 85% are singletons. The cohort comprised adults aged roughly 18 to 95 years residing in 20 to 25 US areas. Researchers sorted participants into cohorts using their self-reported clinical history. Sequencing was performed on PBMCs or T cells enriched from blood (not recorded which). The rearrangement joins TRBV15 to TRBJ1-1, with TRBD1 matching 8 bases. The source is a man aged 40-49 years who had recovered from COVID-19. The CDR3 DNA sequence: TGTGCCACCAGCAGAGATCTCAGAGGACAGGGAGTATCTTTGACTGAAGCTTTCTTT. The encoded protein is CATSRDLRGQGVSLTEAFF.